This T cell receptor beta chain derives from a study of graft-versus-host responses after intestinal transplantation. General observations from the study: GvH clones appeared in recipient marrow, some first in ileum or blood.

This clone is medium-sized in the sample. The junction shows a germline mismatch at one end, possibly a read error. Generated by immunoSEQ multiplex PCR, the TCRdb table keeps only in-frame clones and is missing some. The repertoire consists of 6,500 to 7,500 clones, with more than 30% occurring once and the leading ten covering about 4%. There are 14 residues in the CDR3. The germline V gene encodes CDR1 SGHRS and CDR2 YFSETQ. This chain connects TRBV5-1 to TRBJ2-7, with TRBD1 as a possible D gene (7 bases). The sequence came from a human patient who was an organ donor for intestinal transplantation. This specimen consisted of alloreactive CD4+ T cells from a mixed lymphocyte reaction culture, obtained before transplantation. As for subset: CFSE-low proliferating T cells sorted from roughly 6-day pre-transplant mixed lymphocyte reaction (GvH or HvG direction). CDR3 sequence: CASSRDSGSLILHF. The DNA for the CDR3 is TGCGCCAGCAGCAGGGACAGCGGGTCTCTTATCTTACACTTC.